These 27 T cell receptor beta chains came from one sample sequenced in a study of blood T cell repertoires in COVID-19. This table comes from immunoSEQ multiplex PCR, and its TCRdb copy is limited to in-frame clones, with some not included. The table includes approximately 61,000 clones, 70% to 90% detected once. Sequenced material: peripheral blood. The receptors were sampled from a woman aged 80 or older with active COVID-19.

This clone has only one observation. V is TRBV9 and J is TRBJ2-1; 8 bases line up with TRBD2. The CDR3 is made up of 15 amino acids. The germline gives CDR1 SGDLS, CDR2 YYNGEE. Trimming removed 4 bases from V and 3 bases from J; junction bases left unmatched: 6. CDR3 DNA: TGTGCCAGCAGCATTCGGGGGGGCCTCTACAATGAGCAGTTCTTC. Amino acids: CASSIRGGLYNEQFF.

In its sample, this clone was seen once. The rearrangement uses TRBV5-1 and TRBJ2-3; 8 bases fit TRBD2. V shed 5 bases and J 1 base; nucleotides not matched to a gene: 9. Germline V CDR1 and CDR2: SGHRS, YFSETQ. This CDR3 has 16 residues. CDR3 in DNA: TGCGCCAGCAGTCCCACCGGGACTAGGGGCACAGATACGCAGTATTTT. It encodes CASSPTGTRGTDTQYF.

V is TRBV5-1 and J is TRBJ2-2; 12 nucleotides agree with TRBD2. Germline values: CDR1 SGHRS, CDR2 YFSETQ. J lost 8 bases, V lost 4 bases, and 9 bases had no gene match. The CDR3 covers 16 residues. The CDR3 sequence is CASSHGLAGLSGELFF. In DNA, the CDR3 is TGCGCCAGCAGCCATGGACTAGCGGGGCTTTCGGGGGAGCTGTTTTTT.

This clone was seen only once. The DNA of the CDR3 is TGTGCCAGCAGCTTACACCAGACCGGGGAGCTGTTTTTT. This encodes CASSLHQTGELFF. The chain combines TRBV11-3 with TRBJ2-2; no clear D. Germline CDR1 reads SGHNT; CDR2 reads YENEEA. Trimming took off 2 bases at V and 5 bases at J, with 6 bases between the two ends. The CDR3 loop spans 13 amino acids.

The rearrangement joins TRBV5-4 to TRBJ1-4; 8 bases map to TRBD1. Per the germline V gene, CDR1 is SGHNT and CDR2 is YYREEE (reference sequence). CDR3 length: 15 residues. The trim removed 4 bases at V and 3 bases at J, leaving 5 bases unmatched. The CDR3 is CASSRWTGPNEKLFF. The CDR3, as DNA: TGTGCCAGCAGCCGGTGGACAGGGCCTAATGAAAAACTGTTTTTT.

The chain employs TRBV18 and TRBJ2-1, with 8 positions matching TRBD2. The V segment lost 3 bases and the J segment 9 bases; nucleotides outside the gene matches: 4. The V gene's germline CDR1 is KGHSH and CDR2 LQKENI. The CDR3 totals 13 residues. Written as DNA, the CDR3 is TGTGCCAGCTCACCCGGACTAGCTGTTGAGCAGTTCTTC. This encodes CASSPGLAVEQFF.

CDR3 amino acids: CASSVTGGTEAFF. The CDR3 nucleotides read TGTGCCAGCAGTGTCACAGGGGGCACTGAAGCTTTCTTT. V usage is TRBV2 and J usage is TRBJ1-1; 8 nucleotides agree with TRBD1. Germline trimming cut 4 bases from V and 4 bases from J; bases unmatched to any gene: 2. This CDR3 contains 13 residues. The V gene's germline CDR1 is SNHLY and CDR2 FYNNEI.

The rearrangement links TRBV21-1 to TRBJ2-2; the table's TRBD2 call for D was not verified on the DNA. TRBV21-1 is labeled a pseudogene. CDR3 length: 21 amino acids. The chain's CDR3 is CASSRQTRDLAGCSNTGELFF. The DNA of the CDR3 is TGTGCCAGCAGCCGACAAACGAGGGACCTAGCGGGGTGTTCGAACACCGGGGAGCTGTTTTTT.

The J gene is TRBJ2-5, the V gene TRBV6-6, with D perhaps TRBD2 (6 bases). V was trimmed by 3 bases and J by 5 bases, leaving 16 bases between them. The CDR3 extends over 15 amino acids. Germline V gene sequence: CDR1 MNHNY, CDR2 SVGAGI (reference sequence). The CDR3 bases are TGTGCCAGCAGTTATCAGGACCCCCGGGGGGAGACCCAGTACTTC. Amino acids: CASSYQDPRGETQYF.

The chain combines TRBV19 with TRBJ2-1, with 9 bases that match TRBD2. V was clipped by 0 bases and J by 4 bases; unmatched bases: 10. The CDR3 has 18 amino acids. The germline gives CDR1 LNHDA, CDR2 SQIVND (reference sequence). The CDR3 coding sequence is TGTGCCAGTAGTATAGATATATGGCGGGGGGGCCAATACAATGAGCAGTTCTTC. Translation gives CASSIDIWRGGQYNEQFF.

This clone appeared a single time. This rearrangement joins TRBV7-9 to TRBJ1-1, with 9 positions matching TRBD1. Per the germline V gene, CDR1 is SEHNR and CDR2 is FQNEAQ (reference sequence). The CDR3 extends over 15 amino acids. The V and J ends lost 1 base and 4 bases, in that order; junction bases with no gene match: 4. CDR3 DNA: TGTGCCAGCAGCTTAGGGACAGGGGAACTCACTGAAGCTTTCTTT. Its translation: CASSLGTGELTEAFF.

The gene calls are TRBV29-1 and TRBJ2-1, with 12 bases identical to TRBD2. V shed 0 bases, J shed 6 bases, and the junction held 3 bases outside the gene matches. The CDR3 loop spans 15 amino acids. Germline V CDR1 and CDR2: SQVTM, ANQGSEA. CDR3 in amino acids: CSVEDRLAGVNEQFF. CDR3 sequence (DNA): TGCAGCGTTGAAGATCGACTAGCGGGGGTCAATGAGCAGTTCTTC.

This clone was counted between two and nine times. The J gene is TRBJ2-3, the V gene TRBV2; 8 bases agree with TRBD2. The CDR3 is made up of 12 amino acids. Per the germline V gene, CDR1 is SNHLY and CDR2 is FYNNEI. V was clipped by 5 bases and J by 10 bases; unmatched bases: 5. The CDR3 bases are TGTGCCAGCAGTCCGGACGGGGGGGCGCAGTATTTT. Amino acids: CASSPDGGAQYF. Variable domain in full (rest from reference TRBV2 and TRBJ2-3): EPEVTQTPSHQVTQMGQEVILRCVPISNHLYFYWYRQILGQKVEFLVSFYNNEISEKSEIFDDQFSVERPDGSNFTLKIRSTKLEDSAMYFCASSPDGGAQYFGPGTRLTVL.

This clone was detected only a few times. The rearrangement links TRBV5-1 to TRBJ2-5; 8 nucleotides align to TRBD2. Germline CDR1 reads SGHRS; CDR2 reads YFSETQ. This CDR3 has 13 residues. After removal of 5 bases from V and 4 bases from J, the junction contained 4 bases not matched to a gene. The CDR3, as DNA: TGCGCCAGCAGTAGAAGCGGGGGAGAGACCCAGTACTTC. Residues: CASSRSGGETQYF.

The chain links TRBV4-1 to TRBJ1-4; TRBD1 matches 7 bases. Germline V gives CDR1 MGHRA, CDR2 YSYEKL. J gave up 6 bases and V 4 bases, and 8 bases lay outside the gene matches. The CDR3 contains 15 residues. Here the CDR3 reads CASSPRRQGYEKLFF. The CDR3 coding sequence is TGCGCCAGCAGCCCGAGGAGACAGGGATATGAAAAACTGTTTTTT.

The chain uses TRBV9 and TRBJ2-1; 7 positions agree with TRBD2. The CDR3 extends over 16 amino acids. The V segment lost 4 bases and the J segment 2 bases; nucleotides outside the gene matches: 9. The germline V gene encodes CDR1 SGDLS and CDR2 YYNGEE. CDR3 residues: CASSSRKAGAYNEQFF. As DNA, the CDR3 is TGTGCCAGCAGCTCCCGTAAGGCGGGGGCCTACAATGAGCAGTTCTTC. Using reference TRBV9 and TRBJ2-1 for the parts outside the CDR3, the full variable domain is DSGVTQTPKHLITATGQRVTLRCSPRSGDLSVYWYQQSLDQGLQFLIQYYNGEERAKGNILERFSAQQFPDLHSELNLSSLELGDSALYFCASSSRKAGAYNEQFFGPGTRLTVL.

The chain employs TRBV19 and TRBJ2-1, with 7 bases fitting TRBD1. Per the germline V gene, CDR1 is LNHDA and CDR2 is SQIVND (reference sequence). The CDR3 runs to 13 residues. The J segment lost 6 bases and the V segment lost 6 bases, leaving 5 bases of the junction unmatched. The CDR3 DNA is TGTGCCAGTAGCCAGGGACAGCTCAATGAGCAGTTCTTC. Translating gives CASSQGQLNEQFF.

The chain uses TRBV18 and TRBJ2-1; D perhaps matches TRBD2 (7 bases). This CDR3 comprises 15 residues. Trimming removed 3 bases at V and 1 base at J, with 10 bases between. Germline V gene lookup returns CDR1 KGHSH and CDR2 LQKENI. CDR3 in DNA: TGTGCCAGCTCACCGGGGGGGGCATCCTACAATGAGCAGTTCTTC. Amino acid sequence: CASSPGGASYNEQFF. Full variable domain (missing parts from reference TRBV18 and TRBJ2-1): NAGVMQNPRHLVRRRGQEARLRCSPMKGHSHVYWYRQLPEEGLKFMVYLQKENIIDESGMPKERFSAEFPKEGPSILRIQQVVRGDSAAYFCASSPGGASYNEQFFGPGTRLTVL.

This clone was recorded once. The chain combines TRBV4-1 with TRBJ1-6; 8 bases match TRBD1. J was trimmed by 4 bases and V by 2 bases; bases with no gene match: 10. Germline V gives CDR1 MGHRA, CDR2 YSYEKL. This CDR3 is built from 18 residues. CDR3 DNA sequence: TGCGCCAGCAGCCAAACTGCAGGGGGCGGATGGTATAATTCACCCCTCCACTTT. It encodes CASSQTAGGGWYNSPLHF.

Note on this clone: One junction end disagrees with the germline gene, perhaps due to a read error. This sequence joins TRBV7-2 and TRBJ1-3, with D unresolved. Germline V gene lookup returns CDR1 SGHTA and CDR2 FQGNSA. The CDR3 totals 11 residues. The CDR3: CASSSRNTIYF. For the CDR3, the DNA is TGTGCCAGCAGCTCTAGAAACACCATATATTTT. The full variable domain, with the rest looked up from reference TRBV7-2 and TRBJ1-3, is GAGVSQSPSNKVTEKGKDVELRCDPISGHTALYWYRQSLGQGLEFLIYFQGNSAPDKSGLPSDRFSAERTGGSVSTLTIQRTQQEDSAVYLCASSSRNTIYFGEGSWLTVV.

This chain connects TRBV28 to TRBJ2-7; D perhaps matches TRBD2 (6 bases). This CDR3 contains 12 residues. Germline CDR1 and CDR2: MDHEN and SYDVKM. V was shortened by 5 bases and J by 6 bases, with 11 bases between the two germline ends. The CDR3 here is CASSLGTGEQYF. The CDR3, as DNA: TGTGCCAGCAGTCTCGGGACTGGCGAGCAGTACTTC.

The CDR3 region has the DNA TGTGCCAGCAGCGTATCCCAGGGGGTGCCCACAGATACGCAGTATTTT. It is translated as CASSVSQGVPTDTQYF. The J gene is TRBJ2-3, the V gene TRBV9; 7 bases align to TRBD1. Per germline, CDR1 SGDLS and CDR2 YYNGEE. The V segment lost 1 base and the J segment 2 bases; nucleotides outside the gene matches: 7. CDR3 size: 16 residues.

The chain employs TRBV5-1 and TRBJ2-3; 10 bases are a match to TRBD2. Germline assignment: CDR1 SGHRS and CDR2 YFSETQ. The V and J ends lost 0 bases and 4 bases, in that order; junction bases with no gene match: 5. The CDR3 is 16 residues long. The CDR3 DNA is TGCGCCAGCAGCTTGGGAGCGGGGGGGCAGTCAGATACGCAGTATTTT. Residues: CASSLGAGGQSDTQYF.

This chain uses TRBV12-3 or TRBV12-4 with TRBJ1-2; 12 bases are shared with TRBD1. V dropped 5 bases and J dropped 7; count of bases not matched to a gene: 2. The CDR3 runs 13 residues. CDR3 sequence reads: CASSRDRGPGYTF. The CDR3 nucleotides are TGTGCCAGCAGTCGGGACAGGGGGCCTGGCTACACCTTC.

The gene calls are TRBV19 and TRBJ2-5; 13 bases agree with TRBD2. The CDR3 runs to 17 residues. Germline assignment: CDR1 LNHDA and CDR2 SQIVND (reference sequence). Unmatched junction bases numbered 9, after V lost 6 bases and J lost 2 bases. The CDR3 DNA is TGTGCCAGTAGCCCAGGACTAGCGGGGGACCTACAAGAGACCCAGTACTTC. Translating it yields CASSPGLAGDLQETQYF.

The chain employs TRBV5-1 and TRBJ2-1; TRBD1 is a possible D gene (5 bases). CDR3 size: 16 residues. Germline lookup yields CDR1 SGHRS and CDR2 YFSETQ. Trimming removed 0 bases at V and 6 bases at J, with 16 bases between. The CDR3 here is CASSLVAGQRGNEQFF. The CDR3 DNA reads as TGCGCCAGCAGCTTGGTGGCAGGGCAAAGGGGCAATGAGCAGTTCTTC.

This clone has a single count. CDR3 protein: CASSVGIYGQLNTEAFF. The DNA for the CDR3 is TGTGCCAGCAGCGTAGGGATTTATGGGCAGCTTAACACTGAAGCTTTCTTT. This chain links TRBV9 with TRBJ1-1; D ambiguous. Trimming stripped 0 bases from V and 2 bases from J, with 17 bases between. Germline V gene lookup returns CDR1 SGDLS and CDR2 YYNGEE. This CDR3 spans 17 amino acids.